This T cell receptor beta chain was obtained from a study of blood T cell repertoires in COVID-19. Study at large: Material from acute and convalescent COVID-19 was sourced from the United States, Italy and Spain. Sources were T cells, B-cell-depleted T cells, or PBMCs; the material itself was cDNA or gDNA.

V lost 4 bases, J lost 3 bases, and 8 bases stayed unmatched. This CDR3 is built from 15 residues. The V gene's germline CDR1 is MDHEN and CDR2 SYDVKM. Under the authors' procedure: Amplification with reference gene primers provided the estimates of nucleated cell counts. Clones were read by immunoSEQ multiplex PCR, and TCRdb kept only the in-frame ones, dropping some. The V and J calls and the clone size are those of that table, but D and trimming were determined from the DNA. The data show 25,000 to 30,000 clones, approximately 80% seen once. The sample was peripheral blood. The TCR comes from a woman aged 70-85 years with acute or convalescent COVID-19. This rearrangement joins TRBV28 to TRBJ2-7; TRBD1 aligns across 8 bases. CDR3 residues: CASSSGQGTLYEQYF. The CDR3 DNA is TGTGCCAGCAGTTCAGGACAGGGAACCCTCTACGAGCAGTACTTC. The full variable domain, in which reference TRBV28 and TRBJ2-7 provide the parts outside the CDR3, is DVKVTQSSRYLVKRTGEKVFLECVQDMDHENMFWYRQDPGLGLRLIYFSYDVKMKEKGDIPEGYSVSREKKERFSLILESASTNQTSMYLCASSSGQGTLYEQYFGPGTRLTVT.